The sequence of this T cell receptor (beta chain) was determined in a study of blood T cell repertoires in COVID-19. For the study at large: Samples representing acute and convalescent COVID-19 were sourced from the United States, Italy and Spain.

Study processing details: From reference gene primer amplification, estimates of nucleated cell counts were derived. Only in-frame clones appear in the TCRdb table, and some are missing; sequencing was by immunoSEQ multiplex PCR. That table supplies the V and J calls and clone size; D and trimming were determined from the DNA. The table shows 250,000 to 350,000 clones, with 88% occurring only once. The CDR3 spans 16 residues. V gave up 4 bases and J gave up 6 bases; unmatched junction bases: 5. Germline values: CDR1 SGHRS, CDR2 YFSETQ. The chain has TRBV5-1 and TRBJ2-2; 14 bases line up with TRBD2. The TCR originated in a woman in her 30s with COVID-19, enrolled during active disease. Sequenced sample: peripheral blood. This CDR3 is CASSQGTSGSPGELFF. Here the CDR3 DNA reads TGCGCCAGCAGCCAGGGGACTAGCGGGAGTCCCGGGGAGCTGTTTTTT.